The T cell receptor beta chain under discussion was sequenced for a study of regulatory T cells in long-lasting Graves disease. Specified time point: newly diagnosed GD, antithyroid drugs for less than 3 months. From RNA extracted from PBMCs, the TCR library was made. CDR1 SQVTM and CDR2 ANQGSEA come from the germline V gene. There are 12 residues in the CDR3. V was clipped by 3 bases and J by 6 bases, with 11 bases between them. Study-level findings and limits: Newly diagnosed Graves' patients exceeded persistent ones in TCR diversity. Persistent cases favored TRBV28, TRBJ1-2 and TRBJ2-5.

This clonotype was observed a handful of times. Its antigen remains unknown. Arm-PCR of CDR3 regions with iRepertoire HTBI primers generated TCR beta libraries. One entry per CDR3 protein, called by TCRdb with MiXCR from the multiplex PCR reads. Among 300,000 to 400,000 distinct CDR3 sequences listed, less than 20% were seen once. J is TRBJ1-1 and V is TRBV29-1, with a possible D match to TRBD1 (5 bases). The material was peripheral blood mononuclear cells (PBMCs), obtained at new diagnosis, from a patient treated with antithyroid drugs. The origin of this receptor is a female donor with Graves disease. CDR3 loop: CSVDGGGAEAFF. CDR3 nucleotides: TGCAGCGTTGACGGGGGGGGTGCTGAAGCTTTCTTT.